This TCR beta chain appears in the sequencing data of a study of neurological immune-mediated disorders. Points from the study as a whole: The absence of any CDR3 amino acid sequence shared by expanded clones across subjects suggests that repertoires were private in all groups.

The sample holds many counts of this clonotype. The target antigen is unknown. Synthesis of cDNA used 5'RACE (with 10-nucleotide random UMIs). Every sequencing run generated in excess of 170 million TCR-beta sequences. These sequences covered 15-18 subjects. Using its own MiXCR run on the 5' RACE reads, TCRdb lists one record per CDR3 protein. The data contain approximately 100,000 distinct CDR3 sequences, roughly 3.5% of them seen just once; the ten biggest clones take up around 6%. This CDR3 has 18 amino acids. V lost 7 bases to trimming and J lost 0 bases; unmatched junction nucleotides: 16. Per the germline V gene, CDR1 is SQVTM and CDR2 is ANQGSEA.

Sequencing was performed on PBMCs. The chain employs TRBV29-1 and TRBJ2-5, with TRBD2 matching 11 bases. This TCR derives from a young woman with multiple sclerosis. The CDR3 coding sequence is TGCAGCGCCACCTATTTACTAGCGGGAGATTGGTACCAAGAGACCCAGTACTTC. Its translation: CSATYLLAGDWYQETQYF.